This T cell receptor (beta chain) is drawn from a study of blood T cells in healthy people across ages. Alongside a J-beta primer mix, a sample-barcoded 5' primer served in a second PCR lasting roughly 7 to 11 cycles. TCRdb fed the 5' RACE reads into MiXCR, producing one record per CDR3 protein. The data hold roughly 1,500,000 distinct CDR3 sequences, with around 35% observed a single time. Regarding the study as a whole: Estimates based on one million T cells were treated as lower bounds.

This CDR3 is built from 13 residues. The germline gives CDR1 SQVTM, CDR2 ANQGSEA. V lost 4 bases and J lost 8; bases outside the gene matches: 6. Points on this clonotype: The antigen is not known.

V gene TRBV29-1 combines with J gene TRBJ1-4, with 8 bases fitting TRBD1. This clonotype originated in a woman between 25 and 40 years old in good health. Sequencing used blood. CDR3 loop: CSVARGPEEKLFF. CDR3 nucleotides: TGCAGCGTTGCCAGGGGGCCGGAAGAAAAACTGTTTTTT.